The 5 T cell receptor beta chains below all came from one sample that was sequenced in a study of blood T cells in healthy people across ages. Using a J-beta primer mix together with a sample-barcoded 5' primer, a second PCR was run for roughly 6 to 12 cycles. TCRdb re-derived calls from the 5' RACE reads in MiXCR, one entry per CDR3 protein. The sample holds almost 1 million distinct CDR3 sequences, just over 50% seen once. The source material was blood. Receptors originate from a woman aged 60-75 years in good health.

The chain couples TRBV28 to TRBJ2-1; 7 nucleotides agree with TRBD1. This CDR3 is built from 16 residues. The germline gives CDR1 MDHEN, CDR2 SYDVKM. The V gene end was trimmed by 6 bases and the J gene end by 4 bases; junction bases not matched to a gene: 12. The DNA of the CDR3 is TGTGCCAGCAGAGCCTCGGGACAGCGGAAATACAATGAGCAGTTCTTC. It translates to CASRASGQRKYNEQFF.

This clonotype was counted between two and nine times. V gene TRBV4-2 combines with J gene TRBJ2-5; perhaps TRBD2 as D (6 bases). Germline V gene lookup returns CDR1 LGHNA and CDR2 YNFKEQ. There are 15 residues in the CDR3. Trimming took off 1 base at V and 5 bases at J, with 14 bases between the two ends. The CDR3 region has the DNA TGTGCCAGCAGCCAAGGCCCGGGAGTCTTTGAGACCCAGTACTTC. Translating gives CASSQGPGVFETQYF.

The chain recombines TRBV12-3 or TRBV12-4 with TRBJ1-2, with D possibly being TRBD1 (6 bases). The V and J ends lost 4 bases and 3 bases respectively, with 15 bases between them. CDR3 size: 15 residues. CDR3 sequence (DNA): TGTGCCAGCAGTTCAGGGCAGGAGGGGGACTATGGCTACACCTTC. Translating gives CASSSGQEGDYGYTF.

The chain recombines TRBV5-1 with TRBJ2-4; D remains ambiguous. The DNA end is more similar to TRBJ2-5, so the J call may be wrong. The CDR3 extends over 12 amino acids. CDR1 and CDR2 from the germline V gene are SGHRS and YFSETQ. The CDR3 loop reads CASSPPRKTQYF. The CDR3 DNA reads TGCGCCAGCAGCCCCCCCAGGAAGACCCAGTACTTC.

The V and J genes are TRBV11-2 and TRBJ2-4; perhaps D is TRBD1 or TRBD2 (6 bases each). The assigned J gene may be wrong: the sequence end matches TRBJ2-7 better. Germline CDR1 is SGHAT and CDR2 is FQNNGV. The CDR3 loop spans 21 amino acids. The CDR3 is CASSLENGQRAFWNLYNEQYF. The CDR3 DNA reads TGTGCCAGCAGCTTAGAGAATGGACAGCGGGCCTTCTGGAACCTTTACAACGAGCAGTACTTC.